These 16 T cell receptor beta chains were sequenced from one sample in a study of shared clonotypes between healthy human individuals. Only in-frame clones appear in the TCRdb table, and some are missing; sequencing was by immunoSEQ multiplex PCR. This table holds 2 million to 2.5 million clones, more than 90% found once. The specimen was naive CD4+ T cells sorted from blood. Noted subset: CD45RA+ positively selected. Receptors originate from a man in his late teens or twenties in good health.

The gene calls are TRBV7-9 and TRBJ1-2, with D unresolved. CDR3 length: 15 residues. With 5 bases removed from V and 6 bases from J, the gap between germline ends came to 19 bases. The germline CDR1 and CDR2 sequences are SEHNR and FQNEAQ (reference sequence). Here the CDR3 reads CASSTGPSMLNGYTF. The CDR3 DNA reads TGTGCCAGCAGCACCGGGCCCTCTATGTTAAATGGCTACACCTTC.

Points on this clone: Other DNA sequences in this specimen translate into the identical CDR3. The rearrangement links TRBV5-1 to TRBJ2-5, with TRBD2 matching over 7 bases. Germline CDR1 SGHRS, CDR2 YFSETQ. J was trimmed by 0 bases and V by 3 bases; bases with no gene match: 2. The CDR3 covers 14 residues. The CDR3 sequence: CASSSGGNQETQYF. CDR3 sequence (DNA): TGCGCCAGCAGCTCCGGGGGGAACCAAGAGACCCAGTACTTC.

Notes on this clone: The sample carries other DNA sequences with the same CDR3. This rearrangement joins TRBV30 to TRBJ2-1; 9 nucleotides align to TRBD2. The CDR3 sequence is 13 residues long. Unmatched junction bases numbered 2, after V lost 4 bases and J lost 4 bases. Germline lookup yields CDR1 GTSNPN and CDR2 SVGIG (reference sequence). The CDR3 loop is CAWTSGTYNEQFF. CDR3 DNA: TGTGCCTGGACTAGCGGGACTTACAATGAGCAGTTCTTC.

The chain recombines TRBV5-6 with TRBJ1-4, with D unresolved. Germline V gives CDR1 SGHDT, CDR2 YYEEEE. Trimming stripped 1 base from V and 5 bases from J, with 12 bases between. The CDR3 consists of 15 residues. CDR3 in DNA: TGTGCCAGCAGCTTGATTAAGGACCCAAATGAAAAACTGTTTTTT. Amino acids: CASSLIKDPNEKLFF.

The chain employs TRBV28 and TRBJ1-5; D is unresolved. The length of the CDR3 is 13 residues. The germline gives CDR1 MDHEN, CDR2 SYDVKM. Deletions cut 6 bases from V and 3 bases from J, with 9 bases between. Written as DNA, the CDR3 is TGTGCCAGCAGGGCGGGTCTCAATCAGCCCCAGCATTTT. As protein: CASRAGLNQPQHF.

V and J are TRBV7-8 and TRBJ1-6; weak D call: TRBD1 (6 bases). Germline V lookup: CDR1 SGHVS, CDR2 FQNEAQ. V was trimmed by 4 bases and J by 9 bases, leaving 13 bases between them. The CDR3 has 14 amino acids. The CDR3 coding sequence is TGTGCCAGCAGCTGGTCAGGGGAAGGTTCACCCCTCCACTTT. It translates to CASSWSGEGSPLHF.

The chain has TRBV29-1 and TRBJ2-7, with 7 bases identical to TRBD1. The trim removed 6 bases at V and 0 bases at J, leaving 2 bases unmatched. CDR3 length: 12 amino acids. Germline V gene sequence: CDR1 SQVTM, CDR2 ANQGSEA. The CDR3 DNA is TGCAGCGTATGGACAGGCTCCTACGAGCAGTACTTC. It encodes CSVWTGSYEQYF.

This chain uses TRBV2 with TRBJ2-5; D could derive from TRBD1 or TRBD2 (6 bases each). Trimming removed 5 bases from V and 5 bases from J, with 15 bases in between. The CDR3 has 14 residues. Germline CDR1 is SNHLY and CDR2 is FYNNEI. The CDR3 coding sequence is TGTGCCAGCAGTCCGGGGGCTCGCGGGGAGACCCAGTACTTC. It codes for CASSPGARGETQYF. Full variable domain (missing parts from reference TRBV2 and TRBJ2-5): EPEVTQTPSHQVTQMGQEVILRCVPISNHLYFYWYRQILGQKVEFLVSFYNNEISEKSEIFDDQFSVERPDGSNFTLKIRSTKLEDSAMYFCASSPGARGETQYFGPGTRLLVL.

This chain links TRBV7-9 with TRBJ2-1; the match to TRBD2 covers 8 bases. Trimming cost V 0 bases and J 5 bases; bases outside gene matches: 6. This CDR3 region has 16 residues. Germline V gives CDR1 SEHNR, CDR2 FQNEAQ (reference sequence). The CDR3 bases are TGTGCCAGCAGCTTAGCCCCGGGAGGGCCTAACAATGAGCAGTTCTTC. It yields the protein CASSLAPGGPNNEQFF.

This chain connects TRBV5-6 to TRBJ2-5, with TRBD1 as a possible D gene (6 bases). The V gene lost 4 bases and the J gene lost 1 base, with 11 bases spanning the gap. CDR1 is SGHDT, CDR2 YYEEEE, per germline. This CDR3 comprises 14 residues. This chain's CDR3 is CASSIRDTQETQYF. The CDR3 region has the DNA TGTGCCAGCAGCATACGGGACACCCAAGAGACCCAGTACTTC. The complete variable domain, with remaining parts taken from reference TRBV5-6 and TRBJ2-5, reads DAGVTQSPTHLIKTRGQQVTLRCSPKSGHDTVSWYQQALGQGPQFIFQYYEEEERQRGNFPDRFSGHQFPNYSSELNVNALLLGDSALYLCASSIRDTQETQYFGPGTRLLVL.

The chain carries TRBV28 and TRBJ2-6; D gene unclear. Trimming stripped 5 bases from V and 0 bases from J, with 11 bases between. The CDR3 has 16 amino acids. Germline loops: CDR1 MDHEN, CDR2 SYDVKM. The CDR3 loop reads CASSPGRVSGANVLTF. The CDR3 region has the DNA TGTGCCAGCAGTCCCGGACGGGTCTCTGGGGCCAACGTCCTGACTTTC.

Here the CDR3 reads CASSSSGLAGINTGELFF. As DNA, the CDR3 is TGTGCCAGCAGCTCTTCGGGACTAGCGGGGATAAACACCGGGGAGCTGTTTTTT. This chain connects TRBV7-6 to TRBJ2-2; the match to TRBD2 covers 13 bases. The V segment lost 4 bases and the J segment 2 bases; nucleotides outside the gene matches: 7. This CDR3 has 18 amino acids. The germline V gene has CDR1 SGHVS and CDR2 FNYEAQ. Using reference TRBV7-6 and TRBJ2-2 for the parts outside the CDR3, the full variable domain is GAGVSQSPRYKVTKRGQDVALRCDPISGHVSLYWYRQALGQGPEFLTYFNYEAQQDKSGLPNDRFSAERPEGSISTLTIQRTEQRDSAMYRCASSSSGLAGINTGELFFGEGSRLTVL.

The chain carries TRBV5-1 and TRBJ2-2; unclear D gene. The CDR3 has 11 residues. Per germline, CDR1 SGHRS and CDR2 YFSETQ. V dropped 4 bases and J dropped 5 bases, with 3 bases sitting between them. As DNA, the CDR3 is TGCGCCAGCAGCCAGACCGGGGAGCTGTTTTTT. Its translation: CASSQTGELFF.

This clone was found once. The chain uses TRBV19 and TRBJ2-1; 8 nucleotides match TRBD2. This CDR3 has 15 residues. J was trimmed by 0 bases and V by 8 bases; bases with no gene match: 6. CDR1 is LNHDA and CDR2 is SQIVND in the germline V gene (reference sequence). CDR3 in amino acids: CASSLGGGSYNEQFF. CDR3 DNA: TGTGCCAGTTCACTCGGGGGGGGCTCCTACAATGAGCAGTTCTTC.

V gene TRBV30 combines with J gene TRBJ1-2, with D maybe TRBD1 (5 bases). Germline assignment: CDR1 GTSNPN and CDR2 SVGIG (reference sequence). The CDR3 length is 11 residues. Trimming took off 7 bases at V and 8 bases at J, with 14 bases between the two ends. The CDR3: CASPGLKGYTF. The CDR3, as DNA: TGTGCCTCCCCGGGACTTAAAGGCTACACCTTC. Full variable domain (outside the CDR3, taken from reference TRBV30 and TRBJ1-2): SQTIHQWPATLVQPVGSPLSLECTVEGTSNPNLYWYRQAAGRGLQLLFYSVGIGQISSEVPQNLSASRPQDRQFILSSKKLLLSDSGFYLCASPGLKGYTFGSGTRLTVV.

The chain joins TRBV5-4 to TRBJ2-7; perhaps TRBD1 as D (6 bases). Trimming took 0 bases from V and 2 from J, leaving 15 bases between them. Germline V CDR1 and CDR2: SGHNT, YYREEE (reference sequence). This CDR3 is built from 16 residues. In DNA form, the CDR3 reads TGTGCCAGCAGCTTGGTGAGGGGGAAAGTCCCCTACGAGCAGTACTTC. Protein sequence: CASSLVRGKVPYEQYF.